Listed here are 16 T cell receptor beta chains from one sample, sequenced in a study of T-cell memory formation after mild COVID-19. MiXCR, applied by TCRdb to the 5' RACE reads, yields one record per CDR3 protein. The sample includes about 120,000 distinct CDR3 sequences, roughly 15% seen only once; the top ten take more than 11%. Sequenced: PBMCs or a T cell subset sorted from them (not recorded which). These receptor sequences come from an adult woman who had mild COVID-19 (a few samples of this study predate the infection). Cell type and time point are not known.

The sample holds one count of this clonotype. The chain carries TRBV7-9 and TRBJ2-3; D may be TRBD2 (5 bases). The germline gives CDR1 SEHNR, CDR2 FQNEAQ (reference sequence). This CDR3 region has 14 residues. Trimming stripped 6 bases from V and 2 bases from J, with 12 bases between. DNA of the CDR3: TGTGCCAGCAGGCCCGCGGGTCCCACAGATACGCAGTATTTT. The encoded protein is CASRPAGPTDTQYF.

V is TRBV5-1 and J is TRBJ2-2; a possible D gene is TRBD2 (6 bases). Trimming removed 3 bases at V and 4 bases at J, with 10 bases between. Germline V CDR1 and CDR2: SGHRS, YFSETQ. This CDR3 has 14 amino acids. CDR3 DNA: TGCGCCAGCAGCTGGGACTCATTCACCGGGGAGCTGTTTTTT. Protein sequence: CASSWDSFTGELFF. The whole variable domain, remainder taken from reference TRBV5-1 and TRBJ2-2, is KAGVTQTPRYLIKTRGQQVTLSCSPISGHRSVSWYQQTPGQGLQFLFEYFSETQRNKGNFPGRFSGRQFSNSRSEMNVSTLELGDSALYLCASSWDSFTGELFFGEGSRLTVL.

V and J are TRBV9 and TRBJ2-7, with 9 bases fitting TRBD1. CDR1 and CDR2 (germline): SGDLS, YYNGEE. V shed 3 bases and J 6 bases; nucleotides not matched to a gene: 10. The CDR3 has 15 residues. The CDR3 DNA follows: TGTGCCAGCAGCGATACAGGGGGCATAGTTGGCGAGCAGTACTTC. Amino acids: CASSDTGGIVGEQYF.

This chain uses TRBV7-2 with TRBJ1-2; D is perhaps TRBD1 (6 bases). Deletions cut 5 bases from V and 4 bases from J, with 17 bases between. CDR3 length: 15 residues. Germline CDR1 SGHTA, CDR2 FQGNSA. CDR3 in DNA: TGTGCCAGCAGCCCAAGCCCGGACAGTTTCTATGGCTACACCTTC. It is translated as CASSPSPDSFYGYTF.

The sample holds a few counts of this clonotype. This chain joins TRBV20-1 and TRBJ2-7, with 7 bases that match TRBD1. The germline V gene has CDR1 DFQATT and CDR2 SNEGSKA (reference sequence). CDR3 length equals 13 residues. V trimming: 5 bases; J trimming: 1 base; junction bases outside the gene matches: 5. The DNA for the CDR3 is TGCAGTGCTTCCCGGGGACAGTCCTACGAGCAGTACTTC. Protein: CSASRGQSYEQYF.

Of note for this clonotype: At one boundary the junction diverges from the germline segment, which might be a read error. In nucleotides, the CDR3 is TGCACCAGCAGTTTAGGTGGCCGTACCTACGAGCAGTACTTC. It yields the protein CTSSLGGRTYEQYF. The chain recombines TRBV27 with TRBJ2-7; D gene unclear. The CDR3 length is 14 residues. In germline, CDR1 is MNHEY, CDR2 SMNVEV (reference sequence).

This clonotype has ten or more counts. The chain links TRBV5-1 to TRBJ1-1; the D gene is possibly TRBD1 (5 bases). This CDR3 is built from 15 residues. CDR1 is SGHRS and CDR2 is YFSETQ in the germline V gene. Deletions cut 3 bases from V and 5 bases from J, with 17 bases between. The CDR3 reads CASSSREGRETEAFF. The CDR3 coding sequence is TGCGCCAGCAGCTCGAGGGAGGGCAGGGAGACTGAAGCTTTCTTT.

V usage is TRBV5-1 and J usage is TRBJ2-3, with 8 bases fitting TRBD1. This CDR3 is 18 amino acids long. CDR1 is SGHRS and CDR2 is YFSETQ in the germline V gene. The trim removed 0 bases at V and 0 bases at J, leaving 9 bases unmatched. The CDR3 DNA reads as TGCGCCAGCAGCTTGGCCGGAGGACAGGGAACAAGCACAGATACGCAGTATTTT. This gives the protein CASSLAGGQGTSTDTQYF.

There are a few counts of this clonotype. This CDR3 reads CASSIQTEGYTF. For the CDR3, the DNA is TGTGCCAGCAGCATACAGACAGAAGGCTACACCTTC. The rearrangement uses TRBV5-8 and TRBJ1-2, with D perhaps matching TRBD1 (5 bases). Trimming cost V 4 bases and J 8 bases, with 12 bases left between them. The CDR3 extends over 12 amino acids. CDR1 and CDR2 from the germline V gene are SGHTS and YDEGEE.

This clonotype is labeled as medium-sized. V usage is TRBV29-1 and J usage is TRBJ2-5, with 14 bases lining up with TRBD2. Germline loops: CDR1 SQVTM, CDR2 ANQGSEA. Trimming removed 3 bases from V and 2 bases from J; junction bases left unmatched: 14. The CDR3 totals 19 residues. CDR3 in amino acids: CSVEPMTSGGAYGQETQYF. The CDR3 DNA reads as TGCAGCGTTGAGCCTATGACTAGCGGGGGGGCCTACGGGCAAGAGACCCAGTACTTC.

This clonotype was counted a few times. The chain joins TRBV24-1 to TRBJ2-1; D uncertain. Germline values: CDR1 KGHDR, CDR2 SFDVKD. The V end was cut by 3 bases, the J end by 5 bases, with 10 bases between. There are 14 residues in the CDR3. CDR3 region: CATSDPGRNNEQFF. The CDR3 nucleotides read TGTGCCACCAGTGATCCCGGACGGAACAATGAGCAGTTCTTC.

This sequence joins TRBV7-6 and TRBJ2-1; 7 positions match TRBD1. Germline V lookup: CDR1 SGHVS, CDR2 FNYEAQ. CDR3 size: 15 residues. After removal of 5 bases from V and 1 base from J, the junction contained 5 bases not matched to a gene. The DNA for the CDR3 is TGTGCCAGCAGCGCTTACAGGGGTTCCTACAATGAGCAGTTCTTC. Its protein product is CASSAYRGSYNEQFF.

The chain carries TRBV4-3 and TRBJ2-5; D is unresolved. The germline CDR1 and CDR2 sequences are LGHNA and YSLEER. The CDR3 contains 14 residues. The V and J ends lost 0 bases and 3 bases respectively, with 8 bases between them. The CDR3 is CASSQEVGKETQYF. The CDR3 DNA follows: TGCGCCAGCAGCCAAGAGGTGGGGAAAGAGACCCAGTACTTC.

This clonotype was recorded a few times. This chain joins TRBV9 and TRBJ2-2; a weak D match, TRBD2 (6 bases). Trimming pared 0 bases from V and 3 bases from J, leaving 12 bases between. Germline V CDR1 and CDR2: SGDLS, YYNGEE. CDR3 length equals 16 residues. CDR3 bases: TGTGCCAGCAGCGTAGTTACGGGAGCTTACACCGGGGAGCTGTTTTTT. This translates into CASSVVTGAYTGELFF.

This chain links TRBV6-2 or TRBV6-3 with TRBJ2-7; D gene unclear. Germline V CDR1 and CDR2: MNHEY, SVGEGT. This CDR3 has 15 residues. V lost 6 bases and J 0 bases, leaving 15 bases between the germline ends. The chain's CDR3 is CASSPRGPSSYEQYF. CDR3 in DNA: TGTGCCAGCAGCCCAAGAGGCCCCAGCTCCTACGAGCAGTACTTC.

CDR3 protein: CASATATYQPQHF. For the CDR3, the DNA is TGTGCCAGCGCAACCGCAACGTATCAGCCCCAGCATTTT. The V and J genes are TRBV5-5 and TRBJ1-5; D is unresolved. This CDR3 region has 13 residues. Germline CDR1 SGHKS, CDR2 YYEKEE (reference sequence). Trimming cost V 7 bases and J 5 bases, with 13 bases left between them.